The entry below gives a single TCR beta chain sequence along with its context. These data come from a study of blood T cell repertoires in COVID-19. V shed 5 bases, J shed 8 bases, and the junction held 10 bases outside the gene matches. This CDR3 is built from 14 residues. CDR1 MNHEY and CDR2 SVGAGI come from the germline V gene. Sequenced by immunoSEQ multiplex PCR; TCRdb stores in-frame clones only, minus some. The sample lists tens of thousands of clones, 70% to 85% seen once, with about 10% in the top ten. V usage is TRBV6-5 and J usage is TRBJ1-2; TRBD1 matches 8 bases. Sample: peripheral blood. This receptor was taken from a man between 65 and 85 years old with acute or convalescent COVID-19. The CDR3 protein is CASSRGQGIRGYTF. The CDR3 region has the DNA TGTGCCAGCAGTAGAGGACAGGGAATAAGGGGCTACACCTTC.